This T cell receptor (beta chain) was retrieved from a study of T-cell reconstitution after alpha-beta-depleted transplantation in children. This clonotype was seen repeatedly, ten times or more. TCRbeta library preparation incorporated unique molecular identifiers. A single record per CDR3 protein comes from TCRdb applying MiXCR to the PCR reads. The sample has about 230,000 distinct CDR3 sequences; around 13% are singletons. The CDR3 has 12 residues. Trimming took off 0 bases at V and 10 bases at J, with 7 bases between the two ends. Germline assignment: CDR1 ENHRY and CDR2 SYGVKD. This TCR derives from a human donor who donated a stem cell graft to a child with acute lymphoblastic leukemia. This chain joins TRBV10-3 and TRBJ2-1, with D possibly TRBD2 on 5 matching bases. This specimen was PBMCs from the stem cell graft donor, taken from the stem cell graft. The CDR3 DNA is TGTGCCATCAGTGAGTCGAGGGCCGAGCAGTTCTTC. It encodes CAISESRAEQFF.